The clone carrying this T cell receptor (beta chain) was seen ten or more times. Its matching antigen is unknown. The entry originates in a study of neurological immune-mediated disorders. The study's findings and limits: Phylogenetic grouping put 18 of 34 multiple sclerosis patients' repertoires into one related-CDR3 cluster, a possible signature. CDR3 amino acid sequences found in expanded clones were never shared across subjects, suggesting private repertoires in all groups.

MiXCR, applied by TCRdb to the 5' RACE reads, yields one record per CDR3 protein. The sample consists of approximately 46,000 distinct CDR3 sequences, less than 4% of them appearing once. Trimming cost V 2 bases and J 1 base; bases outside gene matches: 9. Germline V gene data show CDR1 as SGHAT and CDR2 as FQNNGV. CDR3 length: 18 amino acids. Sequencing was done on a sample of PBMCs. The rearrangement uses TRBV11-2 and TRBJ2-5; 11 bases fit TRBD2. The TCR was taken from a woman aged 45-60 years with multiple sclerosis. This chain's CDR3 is CASSLTSGGDRFQETQYF. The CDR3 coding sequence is TGTGCCAGCAGCTTAACTAGCGGGGGAGACCGATTCCAAGAGACCCAGTACTTC.